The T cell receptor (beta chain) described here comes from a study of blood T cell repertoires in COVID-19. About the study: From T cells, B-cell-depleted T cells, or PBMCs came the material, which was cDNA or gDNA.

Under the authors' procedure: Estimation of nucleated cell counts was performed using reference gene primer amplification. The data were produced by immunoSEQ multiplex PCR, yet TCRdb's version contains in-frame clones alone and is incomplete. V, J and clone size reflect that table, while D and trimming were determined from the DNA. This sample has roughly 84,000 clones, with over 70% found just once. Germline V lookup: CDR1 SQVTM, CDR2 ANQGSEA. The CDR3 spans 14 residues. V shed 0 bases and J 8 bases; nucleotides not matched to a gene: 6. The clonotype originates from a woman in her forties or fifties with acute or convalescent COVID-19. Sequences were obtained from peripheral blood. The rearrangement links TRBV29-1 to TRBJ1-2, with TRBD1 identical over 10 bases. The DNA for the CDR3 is TGCAGCGTTGAAGATTCCGGACAGGGGGGAGGCTACACCTTC. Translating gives CSVEDSGQGGGYTF.